Listed below are T cell receptor beta chains from one sample, sequenced in a study of PD-1 blockade in classical Hodgkin lymphoma. Measured with immunoSEQ multiplex PCR; TCRdb has only the in-frame clones, and not every one. Counted here are some 20,000 clones, roughly two thirds occurring once; the ten biggest clones make up 15% to 20%. Sample: peripheral blood mononuclear cells (PBMCs), taken at baseline. The origin of the receptors is a human donor with classical Hodgkin lymphoma. The CDR3 runs from the conserved cysteine through the conserved F or W. The order of the fields is J gene, V gene, D gene, clone size, CDR3 DNA, CDR3 protein. D genes are given only for firm matches. Where a row states a size, it is once, few, many or the class of an expanded clone; other rows omit it.

TRBJ1-1 | TRBV5-1 | NA | NA | TGCGCCAGCAGCTTCAAGTCCCGGGGGAACACTGAAGCTTTCTTT | CASSFKSRGNTEAFF
TRBJ2-3 | TRBV7-9 | TRBD2 | NA | TGTGCCAGCAGCTTAGCGGGAGGGCGCCCCACAGATACGCAGTATTTT | CASSLAGGRPTDTQYF
TRBJ2-1 | TRBV7-2 | NA | NA | TGTGCCAGCAGTATTGATCGGGGTTCCTACAATGAGCAGTTCTTC | CASSIDRGSYNEQFF
TRBJ1-4 | TRBV5-4 | NA | NA | TGTGCCAGCAGCTTACCTGGAGCTAATGAAAAACTGTTTTTT | CASSLPGANEKLFF
TRBJ2-2 | TRBV23-1 | TRBD1 | NA | TGCGCCAGCAGTCATCTGAACTTGGGGACAGGGAAGAACACCGGGGAGCTGTTTTTT | CASSHLNLGTGKNTGELFF
TRBJ2-3 | TRBV9 | TRBD2 | once | TGTGCCAGCAGCCTCCCCCCAGGACTAGCTGCTACAGATACGCAGTATTTT | CASSLPPGLAATDTQYF
TRBJ1-1 | TRBV5-1 | NA | NA | TGCGCCAGCAGCTTCGGGACGAACACTGAAGCTTTCTTT | CASSFGTNTEAFF
TRBJ2-1 | TRBV5-1 | NA | NA | TGCGCCAGCAGCTTGGGGGACATGAGCTCCTACAATGAGCAGTTCTTC | CASSLGDMSSYNEQFF
TRBJ2-5 | TRBV28 | TRBD2 | NA | TGTGCCAGCAGTAACGGACTAGCGGGGCGAGAGACCCAGTACTTC | CASSNGLAGRETQYF
TRBJ1-2 | TRBV5-6 | NA | NA | TGTGCCAGCAGCTTGGACGGATATGGCTACACCTTC | CASSLDGYGYTF
TRBJ2-7 | TRBV10-3 | TRBD1 | NA | TGTGCCACGGTTCGCCCAGGGGGCTACGAGCAGTACTTC | CATVRPGGYEQYF
TRBJ1-1 | TRBV7-2 | TRBD1 | NA | TGTGCCAGCAGCTTAGCGGGAGGGGGCAGCTCTGAAGCTTTCTTT | CASSLAGGGSSEAFF
TRBJ2-5 | TRBV4-2 | TRBD2 | NA | TGTGCCAGCAGCCAAGACGGGACTAGCGCGGAAGAGACCCAGTACTTC | CASSQDGTSAEETQYF
TRBJ2-3 | TRBV27 | NA | NA | TGTGCCAGCAGTTTACTAGGAGCGGCGCAGTATTTT | CASSLLGAAQYF
TRBJ2-1 | TRBV4-1 | TRBD2 | NA | TGCGCCAGCAGCCAAGTGGGGATCATCGGGAGGGGTGCCTCCTACAATGAGCAGTTCTTC | CASSQVGIIGRGASYNEQFF
TRBJ2-2 | TRBV5-1 | NA | NA | TGCGCCAGCAGAAATGGAGGGACAGCTAGCGGGGAGCTGTTTTTT | CASRNGGTASGELFF
TRBJ2-1 | TRBV7-3 | NA | once | TGTGCCAGCAGCCCCCAACCAGGGGTTACGCACAATGAGCAGTTCTTC | CASSPQPGVTHNEQFF
TRBJ1-5 | TRBV7-2 | NA | NA | TGTGCCAGCAGTCTCTGGGGCGGCAATCAGCCCCAGCATTTT | CASSLWGGNQPQHF
TRBJ2-4 | TRBV7-9 | NA | NA | TGTGCCACCGAGGGACTGGGTAGGGGAAACATTCAGTACTTC | CATEGLGRGNIQYF
TRBJ1-2 | TRBV6-6 | NA | NA | TGTGCCAGCTTCCAGGGCGTTGTGGATGGCTACACCTTC | CASFQGVVDGYTF
TRBJ1-5 | TRBV4-1 | TRBD1 | NA | TGCGCCAGCAGCCAAGGGCAACAGGGGTGGCAGCCCCAGCATTTT | CASSQGQQGWQPQHF
TRBJ1-6 | TRBV19 | NA | many | TGTGCCAGTAGTTTGAAGCTCCCGGAGTCACCCCTCCACTTT | CASSLKLPESPLHF
TRBJ2-1 | TRBV27 | TRBD2 | NA | TGTGCCAGCAAATGGACTAGCGGGGGGGATGAGCAGTTCTTC | CASKWTSGGDEQFF
TRBJ2-5 | TRBV7-2 | TRBD2 | NA | TGTGCCAGCACCCAGGCGAGCGGGGGGCAAGAGACCCAGTACTTC | CASTQASGGQETQYF
TRBJ2-3 | TRBV5-1 | TRBD2 | NA | TGCGCCAGCAGCGGTAATAGCGGGGGACGCACAGATACGCAGTATTTT | CASSGNSGGRTDTQYF
TRBJ2-5 | TRBV2 | NA | NA | TGTGCCAGCACTCAATCCGGGTGGGAGACCCAGTACTTC | CASTQSGWETQYF
TRBJ1-6 | TRBV6-5 | NA | NA | TGTGCCAGCAGTTACTCAGGCAGCTATAATTCACCCCTCCACTTT | CASSYSGSYNSPLHF
TRBJ2-7 | TRBV21-1 | NA | NA | TGTGCCAGCAGCCTCGTGACAGCCTACGAGCAGTACTTC | CASSLVTAYEQYF
TRBJ2-1 | TRBV30 | NA | NA | TGTGCCTGGAGTTCGGACGGAGCCTACAATGAGCAGTTCTTC | CAWSSDGAYNEQFF
TRBJ1-2 | TRBV6-1 | NA | NA | TGTGCCAGCAAGATGGGACGGTCTTTTGGCTACACCTTC | CASKMGRSFGYTF
TRBJ1-1 | TRBV10-3 | NA | NA | TGTGCCGTTCGTGCGGGGGGCACTGAAGCTTTCTTT | CAVRAGGTEAFF
TRBJ2-7 | TRBV29-1 | NA | medium-sized | TGCAGCGTGGTGGGTCGGGGACCCTCCTACGAGCAGTACTTC | CSVVGRGPSYEQYF
TRBJ2-3 | TRBV7-9 | NA | NA | TGTGCCAGCAGCTTAGTGGCCGGGGGCAAAGATACGCAGTATTTT | CASSLVAGGKDTQYF
TRBJ1-5 | TRBV10-2 | NA | once | TGCGCCAGCAGTGAGACTCAGGGGATGGGGAGCAATCAGCCCCAGCATTTT | CASSETQGMGSNQPQHF
TRBJ2-4 | TRBV27 | TRBD2 | NA | TGTGCCAGCAGTTTATCGAGACTAGCGGGGGGAAACATTCAGTACTTC | CASSLSRLAGGNIQYF
TRBJ2-5 | TRBV5-4 | NA | NA | TGTGCCAGCAGCGCTCCCCAAGAGACCCAGTACTTC | CASSAPQETQYF
TRBJ1-3 | TRBV19 | NA | NA | TGTGCCAGTAGTATCCTAGGGCGTCTTCCTGGAAACACCATATATTTT | CASSILGRLPGNTIYF
TRBJ1-1 | TRBV19 | TRBD1 | NA | TGTGCCAGTGGCCCCACAGGGGGCCGCACTGAAGCTTTCTTT | CASGPTGGRTEAFF
TRBJ2-7 | TRBV4-3 | NA | NA | TGCGCCAGCAGCCAAGAGCCCCTTGACAGATTCTCCTACGAGCAGTACTTC | CASSQEPLDRFSYEQYF
TRBJ1-2 | TRBV9 | NA | once | TGTGCCAGCAGCGCGGGACTCCGAGGGGAAGGCTACACCTTC | CASSAGLRGEGYTF
TRBJ2-7 | TRBV5-6 | NA | few | TGTGCCAGCATCCTCCTGGGCGGGACAAGCTACGAGCAGTACTTC | CASILLGGTSYEQYF
TRBJ2-1 | TRBV4-2 | NA | NA | TGTGCCAGCAGCCGCTTGGCGGGTGGATTAAATGAGCAGTTCTTC | CASSRLAGGLNEQFF
TRBJ1-5 | TRBV6-5 | NA | NA | TGTGCCAGCAGTTTGACGGCAAGGGGGTATCAGCCCCAGCATTTT | CASSLTARGYQPQHF
TRBJ2-3 | TRBV5-5 | NA | NA | TGTGCCAGCAGCTTGGTTCCGGGGGCAGGTAGCACAGATACGCAGTATTTT | CASSLVPGAGSTDTQYF
TRBJ2-7 | TRBV14 | NA | few | TGTGCCAGCAGCCACACTTCCTACGAGCAGTACTTC | CASSHTSYEQYF
TRBJ1-2 | TRBV25-1 | TRBD1 | NA | TGTGCCAGCAGTGGCCCAGGGGGCGATTTTCACTATGGCTACACCTTC | CASSGPGGDFHYGYTF
TRBJ1-1 | TRBV19 | NA | NA | TGTGCCAGTAAGTTGTTTGTGAACACTGAAGCTTTCTTT | CASKLFVNTEAFF
TRBJ2-3 | TRBV19 | NA | few | TGTGCCAGTAGTGCGAGTGGTAGCGCGGGCACAGATACGCAGTATTTT | CASSASGSAGTDTQYF
TRBJ2-2 | TRBV15 | NA | NA | TGTGCCACCAGCAGAGATTTGCAGGCAGGGGTCACCGGGGAGCTGTTTTTT | CATSRDLQAGVTGELFF
TRBJ2-5 | TRBV5-1 | NA | NA | TGCGCCAGCAGCTTGGACCCGCAAGAGACCCAGTACTTC | CASSLDPQETQYF
TRBJ2-1 | TRBV6-6 | NA | once | TGTGCCAGCTTAGGATACAATGAGCAGTTCTTC | CASLGYNEQFF
TRBJ1-3 | TRBV28 | TRBD1 | NA | TGTGCCAGCAGTCCACCAACAGGGGCAGGAAACACCATATATTTT | CASSPPTGAGNTIYF
TRBJ2-1 | TRBV5-1 | NA | NA | TGCGCCAGCAGCGTTTCCAGTTTCTCCTACAATGAGCAGTTCTTC | CASSVSSFSYNEQFF